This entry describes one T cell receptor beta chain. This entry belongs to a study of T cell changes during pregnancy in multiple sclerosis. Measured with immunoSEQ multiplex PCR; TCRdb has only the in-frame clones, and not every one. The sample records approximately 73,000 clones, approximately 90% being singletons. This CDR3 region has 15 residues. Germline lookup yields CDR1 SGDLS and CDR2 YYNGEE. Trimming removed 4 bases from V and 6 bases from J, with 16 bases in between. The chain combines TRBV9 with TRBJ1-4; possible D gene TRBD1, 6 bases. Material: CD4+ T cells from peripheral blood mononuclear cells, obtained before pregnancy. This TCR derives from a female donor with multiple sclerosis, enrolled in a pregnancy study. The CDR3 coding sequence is TGTGCCAGCAGCCCCCCAAGCGGGGGGCATGAAAAACTGTTTTTT. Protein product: CASSPPSGGHEKLFF.